The 2 T cell receptor beta chains reported below all come from one sample, sequenced in a study of blood T cell repertoires in COVID-19. The method was immunoSEQ multiplex PCR; TCRdb's version includes in-frame clones alone and lacks a portion of them. The sample records around 170,000 clones, roughly 84% being singletons. Sequences were obtained from peripheral blood. The receptors derive from a human donor in a cohort sampled during active COVID-19.

CDR3 sequence: CASSEPRLAYEQYF. The CDR3 region has the DNA TGTGCCAGCAGTGAACCAAGGCTAGCGTACGAGCAGTACTTC. The V gene is TRBV6-1, the J gene TRBJ2-7, with D possibly being TRBD2 (6 bases). Germline values: CDR1 MNHNS, CDR2 SASEGT. The CDR3 is made up of 14 amino acids. V was trimmed by 2 bases and J by 4 bases, leaving 12 bases between them.

The V gene is TRBV15, the J gene TRBJ2-7, with TRBD1 matching 9 bases. With V trimmed by 1 base and J by 6 bases, 4 bases remained unmatched. CDR3 length: 14 residues. Germline V gene data show CDR1 as LNHNV and CDR2 as YYDKDF (reference sequence). This chain's CDR3 is CATSRAGQGGEQYF. The DNA for the CDR3 is TGTGCCACCAGCAGAGCGGGACAGGGAGGCGAGCAGTACTTC.